This TCR beta chain comes out of a study of patients and donors after allogeneic stem cell transplantation. Using its own MiXCR run on the RT-PCR reads, TCRdb lists one record per CDR3 protein. The sample contains 900,000 to 1,000,000 distinct CDR3 sequences, around 17% of which appear only once. Germline assignment: CDR1 DFQATT and CDR2 SNEGSKA (reference sequence). This CDR3 contains 16 residues. With 0 bases clipped from V and 0 bases from J, the junction kept 4 bases outside the gene matches. Specimen: blood, either unsorted or a sorted T cell fraction (not recorded which). This TCR came from a human donor who was either an allogeneic HSCT recipient or a stem cell or donor lymphocyte infusion donor (not recorded which). It is not recorded whose cells these are; they may come from a transplant donor. This chain links TRBV20-1 with TRBJ1-4, with TRBD1 matching 7 bases. The CDR3 nucleotides read TGCAGTGCTAGAGAAGGGACAGTTGCAACTAATGAAAAACTGTTTTTT. Encoded protein: CSAREGTVATNEKLFF.